This passage covers 22 T cell receptor beta chains from one sample sequenced in a study of PD-L1 blockade in urothelial cancer. Described time point: pretreatment peripheral blood. This table comes from immunoSEQ multiplex PCR, and its TCRdb copy is limited to in-frame clones, with some not included. The sample consists of about 63,000 clones, around 81% of them appearing once. This specimen was PBMCs, taken around atezolizumab (anti-PD-L1) treatment. These receptor sequences come from a man between 65 and 85 years old with urothelial cancer.

The chain carries TRBV30 and TRBJ1-3, with D unresolved. There are 14 residues in the CDR3. The germline V gene has CDR1 GTSNPN and CDR2 SVGIG (reference sequence). Trimming removed 2 bases from V and 2 bases from J, with 10 bases in between. The DNA of the CDR3 is TGTGCCTGGAGTTCGTCCGGGACTGGAAACACCATATATTTT. This encodes CAWSSSGTGNTIYF.

The CDR3 loop is CASSPGGPSYNEQFF. The CDR3 DNA sequence: TGTGCCAGCAGTCCAGGGGGTCCCTCCTACAATGAGCAGTTCTTC. The rearrangement links TRBV6-6 to TRBJ2-1; 7 nucleotides agree with TRBD1. CDR1 is MNHNY, CDR2 SVGAGI, per germline (reference sequence). CDR3 length: 15 amino acids. V was pared by 5 bases and J by 0 bases, with 4 bases of the junction left unmatched.

This sequence joins TRBV7-9 and TRBJ1-5; no firm D call. The germline V and J ends were trimmed by 5 bases and 5 bases, with 7 bases remaining between them. The germline gives CDR1 SEHNR, CDR2 FQNEAQ (reference sequence). The CDR3 is 12 residues long. CDR3 DNA sequence: TGTGCCAGCAGCCCCTCGGATCAGCCCCAGCATTTT. This gives the protein CASSPSDQPQHF.

This chain uses TRBV15 with TRBJ2-1; 7 nucleotides match TRBD1. The CDR3 loop spans 16 amino acids. Germline lookup yields CDR1 LNHNV and CDR2 YYDKDF (reference sequence). The V gene end was trimmed by 1 base and the J gene end by 9 bases; junction bases not matched to a gene: 12. CDR3 nucleotides: TGTGCCACCAGCAGAGGGGCACTAGGGGGCGAAGGTGAGCAGTTCTTC. It encodes CATSRGALGGEGEQFF.

The V gene is TRBV6-5, the J gene TRBJ1-1; D is undetermined. Germline lookup yields CDR1 MNHEY and CDR2 SVGAGI. Trimming took off 0 bases at V and 8 bases at J, with 10 bases between the two ends. The CDR3 has 13 amino acids. The CDR3 loop reads CASSYSPDLEAFF. The CDR3 DNA follows: TGTGCCAGCAGTTACTCCCCAGATTTGGAAGCTTTCTTT.

This chain connects TRBV11-3 to TRBJ1-1; D gene uncertain. This CDR3 is 14 amino acids long. V lost 1 base, J lost 5 bases, and 11 bases lay in between. Germline V gives CDR1 SGHNT, CDR2 YENEEA. Written as DNA, the CDR3 is TGTGCCAGCAGCTTAGGTCCGGGTGGGACTGAAGCTTTCTTT. This sequence encodes CASSLGPGGTEAFF. Supplemented by reference TRBV11-3 and TRBJ1-1, the full variable domain reads EAGVVQSPRYKIIEKKQPVAFWCNPISGHNTLYWYLQNLGQGPELLIRYENEEAVDDSQLPKDRFSAERLKGVDSTLKIQPAELGDSAVYLCASSLGPGGTEAFFGQGTRLTVV.

V is TRBV13 and J is TRBJ2-7; 11 bases fit TRBD2. This CDR3 has 18 amino acids. CDR1 is PRHDT, CDR2 FYEKMQ, per germline (reference sequence). The J segment lost 2 bases and the V segment lost 5 bases, leaving 14 bases of the junction unmatched. The CDR3: CASSAGLTGTSGAYEQYF. DNA of the CDR3: TGTGCCAGCAGCGCAGGGCTAACCGGGACTAGCGGTGCCTACGAGCAGTACTTC.

This chain links TRBV4-1 with TRBJ2-2, with 10 bases identical to TRBD2. V trimming: 0 bases; J trimming: 8 bases; junction bases outside the gene matches: 6. The V gene's germline CDR1 is MGHRA and CDR2 YSYEKL. The CDR3 loop spans 16 amino acids. The CDR3 DNA reads TGCGCCAGCAGCCAAGAGGCTAGCGGGAGCCCAGGGGAGCTGTTTTTT. Translated: CASSQEASGSPGELFF.

V is TRBV29-1 and J is TRBJ1-2, with a tentative D call TRBD1 (6 bases). The CDR3 is 12 amino acids. Trimming cost V 3 bases and J 3 bases, with 8 bases left between them. Germline-derived CDR1 and CDR2 are SQVTM and ANQGSEA. The DNA for the CDR3 is TGCAGCGTTGACAAGGGGGACTATGGCTACACCTTC. Translation gives CSVDKGDYGYTF.

This clone was seen a few times. The V gene is TRBV5-1, the J gene TRBJ2-7; D perhaps matches TRBD2 (5 bases). The germline V and J ends were trimmed by 0 bases and 1 base, with 14 bases remaining between them. The germline gives CDR1 SGHRS, CDR2 YFSETQ. There are 16 residues in the CDR3. The CDR3 here is CASSLGTEANSYEQYF. Here the CDR3 DNA reads TGCGCCAGCAGCTTGGGGACGGAGGCTAATTCCTACGAGCAGTACTTC.

The rearrangement joins TRBV19 to TRBJ1-5; tentative D call: TRBD1 (5 bases). The CDR3 covers 16 residues. Germline CDR1 LNHDA, CDR2 SQIVND (reference sequence). The V end was cut by 0 bases, the J end by 9 bases, with 18 bases between. CDR3 nucleotides: TGTGCCAGTAGTATAGAGCACAGGTCAGGGAACAGGCCCCAGCATTTT. Its translation is CASSIEHRSGNRPQHF.

The chain has TRBV7-6 and TRBJ2-7, with D tentatively TRBD1 (5 bases). The CDR3 totals 14 residues. In germline, CDR1 is SGHVS, CDR2 FNYEAQ. V was trimmed by 1 base and J by 2 bases, leaving 9 bases between them. The CDR3 nucleotides read TGTGCCAGCAGCTTAGATACAGGACCCTACGAGCAGTACTTC. It specifies CASSLDTGPYEQYF.

The chain has TRBV30 and TRBJ2-5, with D possibly matching TRBD1 (6 bases). V was clipped by 1 base and J by 4 bases, with 7 bases between them. The CDR3 spans 12 residues. CDR1 and CDR2 (germline): GTSNPN, SVGIG (reference sequence). The CDR3 region is CAWSEQGETQYF. The CDR3 DNA follows: TGTGCCTGGAGTGAACAGGGAGAGACCCAGTACTTC.

The genes are TRBV11-2 and TRBJ2-2; D is unresolved. The CDR3 is 15 amino acids. Trimming cost V 5 bases and J 1 base, with 11 bases left between them. The germline gives CDR1 SGHAT, CDR2 FQNNGV. The CDR3 reads CASSPLAVNTGELFF. The CDR3 nucleotides are TGTGCCAGCAGCCCCCTGGCGGTGAACACCGGGGAGCTGTTTTTT.

This clone has a single count. V and J are TRBV27 and TRBJ2-7; 11 nucleotides agree with TRBD2. V dropped 4 bases and J dropped 3; count of bases not matched to a gene: 2. The CDR3 sequence is 14 residues long. The germline CDR1 and CDR2 sequences are MNHEY and SMNVEV (reference sequence). CDR3 sequence reads: CASSWTSGYYEQYF. The DNA of the CDR3 is TGTGCCAGCAGTTGGACTAGCGGGTACTACGAGCAGTACTTC.

The V call is TRBV6-5, the J call TRBJ2-1; 7 bases are a match to TRBD2. CDR1 is MNHEY and CDR2 is SVGAGI in the germline V gene. V was clipped by 5 bases and J by 3 bases; unmatched bases: 7. This CDR3 comprises 15 residues. The CDR3 region has the DNA TGTGCCAGCAGTCACAGCGGGATAAGCTACAATGAGCAGTTCTTC. Its protein is CASSHSGISYNEQFF.

The chain carries TRBV9 and TRBJ2-3, with 13 bases lining up with TRBD2. Germline trimming cut 0 bases from V and 5 bases from J; bases unmatched to any gene: 0. The CDR3 totals 15 residues. Germline CDR1 SGDLS, CDR2 YYNGEE. CDR3 in amino acids: CASSVGTSGGDTQYF. The CDR3 DNA reads as TGTGCCAGCAGCGTAGGGACTAGCGGGGGAGATACGCAGTATTTT.

The sample holds a few counts of this clone. V and J are TRBV13 and TRBJ2-2, with 7 nucleotides matching TRBD1. V gave up 2 bases and J gave up 4 bases; unmatched junction bases: 4. CDR3 size: 15 residues. Germline assignment: CDR1 PRHDT and CDR2 FYEKMQ (reference sequence). CDR3 nucleotide sequence: TGTGCCAGCAGCTTAAGGGGGCATAGCACCGGGGAGCTGTTTTTT. This codes for CASSLRGHSTGELFF. The full variable domain, with the rest looked up from reference TRBV13 and TRBJ2-2, is AAGVIQSPRHLIKEKRETATLKCYPIPRHDTVYWYQQGPGQDPQFLISFYEKMQSDKGSIPDRFSAQQFSDYHSELNMSSLELGDSALYFCASSLRGHSTGELFFGEGSRLTVL.

V is TRBV6-6 and J is TRBJ2-6; D not resolved. Trimming pared 5 bases from V and 0 bases from J, leaving 11 bases between. Germline CDR1 MNHNY, CDR2 SVGAGI (reference sequence). The CDR3 loop spans 16 amino acids. CDR3 residues: CASSPRRSSGANVLTF. In DNA, the CDR3 is TGTGCCAGCAGTCCCCGCAGGTCCTCTGGGGCCAACGTCCTGACTTTC.

This chain joins TRBV18 and TRBJ2-1, with D possibly TRBD2 on 5 matching bases. Trimming shortened V by 6 bases and J by 7 bases, and 7 bases separated the two germline ends. Germline-derived CDR1 and CDR2 are KGHSH and LQKENI. The CDR3 length is 11 residues. The CDR3 nucleotides read TGTGCCAGCTCGCCGGGGAATGAGCAGTTCTTC. The encoded protein is CASSPGNEQFF. The variable domain in full, with the rest retrieved from reference TRBV18 and TRBJ2-1, is NAGVMQNPRHLVRRRGQEARLRCSPMKGHSHVYWYRQLPEEGLKFMVYLQKENIIDESGMPKERFSAEFPKEGPSILRIQQVVRGDSAAYFCASSPGNEQFFGPGTRLTVL.

This chain joins TRBV7-2 and TRBJ2-1; maybe TRBD2 (6 bases). Trimming left V 1 base short and J 5 bases short, with 9 bases between. CDR1 and CDR2 (germline): SGHTA, FQGNSA. CDR3 length: 14 amino acids. The CDR3 coding sequence is TGTGCCAGCAGCTTAGTGGGGACTGACAATGAGCAGTTCTTC. Its translation: CASSLVGTDNEQFF.

The V gene is TRBV5-1, the J gene TRBJ2-5; possibly TRBD1 for D (5 bases). CDR1 SGHRS and CDR2 YFSETQ come from the germline V gene. The germline V and J ends were trimmed by 0 bases and 3 bases, with 12 bases remaining between them. The CDR3 extends over 15 amino acids. The CDR3 region is CASSLGAGAKETQYF. The CDR3 nucleotides are TGCGCCAGCAGCTTGGGGGCTGGGGCCAAAGAGACCCAGTACTTC.